The 25 T cell receptor beta chains below were found in one sample sequenced in a study of T cell responses to AZD1222 COVID-19 vaccine. Data came from immunoSEQ multiplex PCR; TCRdb stores just in-frame clones and leaves some out. The sample holds about 100,000 clones, 85% to 90% seen once. Sequencing used peripheral blood, obtained on day 0 of AZD1222 vaccination. The receptors derive from an adult in good health.

V and J are TRBV2 and TRBJ1-2, with D unresolved. CDR3 length: 10 residues. V lost 6 bases and J lost 8, with 7 bases in between. Per the germline V gene, CDR1 is SNHLY and CDR2 is FYNNEI. CDR3 in amino acids: CASSVEGYTF. The CDR3 nucleotides read TGTGCCAGCAGCGTAGAGGGCTACACCTTC.

This clone occurred many times. The rearrangement links TRBV21-1 to TRBJ2-7; whether TRBD2, the table's D call, matches the DNA was not checked. TRBV21-1 is a pseudogene locus. The CDR3 sequence is 16 residues long. CDR3 nucleotides: TGTGCCAGCAGCAAAGCTAATCCTCGTATCCGGTACGAGCAGTACTTC. Its translation is CASSKANPRIRYEQYF.

To note about this clone: At one of its ends the junction is not consistent with the germline gene, which may arise from a read error. Other DNA sequences within the sample encode an identical CDR3. V is TRBV15 and J is TRBJ2-1; D uncertain. The CDR3 consists of 15 residues. Germline loops: CDR1 LNHNV, CDR2 YYDKDF (reference sequence). The CDR3 is CATSREDGSYNEQFF. CDR3 in DNA: TGTGCTACCAGCAGAGAGGACGGATCCTACAATGAGCAGTTCTTC.

V gene TRBV2 combines with J gene TRBJ2-7; 8 nucleotides match TRBD1. Germline CDR1 reads SNHLY; CDR2 reads FYNNEI. After removal of 4 bases from V and 3 bases from J, the junction contained 8 bases not matched to a gene. The CDR3 is 15 residues long. Here the CDR3 DNA reads TGTGCCAGCAGTGCCACCTATGGACAGGGCTACGAGCAGTACTTC. It yields the protein CASSATYGQGYEQYF.

This clone was picked up one time. The chain carries TRBV10-3 and TRBJ1-6; D ambiguous. Germline V gene lookup returns CDR1 ENHRY and CDR2 SYGVKD. CDR3 length: 15 amino acids. Trimming took 2 bases from V and 4 from J, leaving 9 bases between them. The CDR3: CAISERQTYNSPLHF. In nucleotides, the CDR3 is TGTGCCATCAGTGAGCGGCAGACGTATAATTCACCCCTCCACTTT.

The CDR3 coding sequence is TGCGCCAGCAGCCCCCTCCATGGGGTCCATCAGCCCCAGCATTTT. This encodes CASSPLHGVHQPQHF. This chain joins TRBV4-1 and TRBJ1-5, with D unresolved. Germline loops: CDR1 MGHRA, CDR2 YSYEKL. The CDR3 length is 15 residues. Trimming pared 4 bases from V and 5 bases from J, leaving 15 bases between.

The chain carries TRBV24-1 and TRBJ2-2; TRBD2 matches 7 bases. The ends lost 6 bases at V and 1 base at J; junction bases unmatched: 7. CDR3 length: 16 amino acids. Germline V gene data show CDR1 as KGHDR and CDR2 as SFDVKD. CDR3 sequence reads: CATSRSAGRNTGELFF. Written as DNA, the CDR3 is TGTGCCACCAGTCGATCAGCGGGAAGGAACACCGGGGAGCTGTTTTTT.

J is TRBJ1-1 and V is TRBV29-1; possibly TRBD1 for D (5 bases). The CDR3 spans 14 residues. Germline V CDR1 and CDR2: SQVTM, ANQGSEA. Trimming took off 4 bases at V and 0 bases at J, with 12 bases between the two ends. The CDR3 loop reads CSVGGDRVNTEAFF. CDR3 nucleotide sequence: TGCAGCGTTGGAGGGGATAGGGTGAACACTGAAGCTTTCTTT.

The chain links TRBV9 to TRBJ2-7; 11 bases agree with TRBD2. The CDR3 runs to 16 residues. V lost 5 bases and J lost 1; bases outside the gene matches: 8. Germline V gene sequence: CDR1 SGDLS, CDR2 YYNGEE. CDR3 bases: TGTGCCAGCAGTCCATTTCTAGCGGGAGGTTCCTACGAGCAGTACTTC. Amino acid sequence: CASSPFLAGGSYEQYF.

This clone showed up just once. The chain joins TRBV24-1 to TRBJ1-4; the D gene is possibly TRBD1 (6 bases). Germline CDR1 reads KGHDR; CDR2 reads SFDVKD. V lost 4 bases to trimming and J lost 5 bases, with 10 bases between them. The CDR3 runs 14 residues. Here the CDR3 DNA reads TGTGCCACCAGTGAGGCAGGGGAGAATGAAAAACTGTTTTTT. It specifies CATSEAGENEKLFF.

The V call is TRBV4-3, the J call TRBJ1-5; tentative D call: TRBD1 (6 bases). From germline, CDR1 is LGHNA and CDR2 YSLEER. CDR3 size: 15 residues. Trimming removed 3 bases at V and 3 bases at J, with 12 bases between. Here the CDR3 reads CASSHLDRPNQPQHF. CDR3 nucleotide sequence: TGCGCCAGCAGCCATCTCGACAGGCCCAATCAGCCCCAGCATTTT.

V gene TRBV9 combines with J gene TRBJ2-1; TRBD1 might be the D (7 bases). Germline CDR1 and CDR2: SGDLS and YYNGEE. Trimming removed 0 bases from V and 3 bases from J, with 13 bases in between. The CDR3 spans 16 residues. CDR3 in amino acids: CASSVEAGGLYNEQFF. The DNA for the CDR3 is TGTGCCAGCAGCGTAGAGGCAGGGGGGCTCTACAATGAGCAGTTCTTC.

The V gene is TRBV6-5, the J gene TRBJ1-2, with D maybe TRBD1 (5 bases). Trimming took off 0 bases at V and 4 bases at J, with 12 bases between the two ends. Germline V gene sequence: CDR1 MNHEY, CDR2 SVGAGI. The CDR3 is 15 amino acids. The CDR3 is CASSYSIDSVYGYTF. The CDR3 DNA reads TGTGCCAGCAGTTACTCGATCGACAGTGTCTATGGCTACACCTTC.

This clone was found a few times. This chain joins TRBV7-9 and TRBJ1-2; D ambiguous. Germline V lookup: CDR1 SEHNR, CDR2 FQNEAQ (reference sequence). Trimming cost V 3 bases and J 6 bases, with 11 bases left between them. The CDR3 is 13 amino acids. The CDR3 loop is CASSFRSGHGYTF. The DNA of the CDR3 is TGTGCCAGCAGCTTTCGGAGCGGTCATGGCTACACCTTC. The full variable domain, completed using reference TRBV7-9 and TRBJ1-2, is DTGVSQNPRHKITKRGQNVTFRCDPISEHNRLYWYRQTLGQGPEFLTYFQNEAQLEKSRLLSDRFSAERPKGSFSTLEIQRTEQGDSAMYLCASSFRSGHGYTFGSGTRLTVV.

This clone has a single count. CDR3 nucleotides: TGTGCCAGCAGCCCATATCTGGAGGGAGCAAACTATGGCTACACCTTC. Protein: CASSPYLEGANYGYTF. The rearrangement uses TRBV7-6 and TRBJ1-2, with D unclear. Trimming cost V 5 bases and J 2 bases, with 18 bases left between them. Germline values: CDR1 SGHVS, CDR2 FNYEAQ. This CDR3 contains 16 residues.

This chain joins TRBV9 and TRBJ1-3; 7 nucleotides align to TRBD1. The germline gives CDR1 SGDLS, CDR2 YYNGEE. The V gene end was trimmed by 3 bases and the J gene end by 4 bases; junction bases not matched to a gene: 7. The CDR3 contains 15 residues. This chain's CDR3 is CASSELQGLGNTIYF. In DNA form, the CDR3 reads TGTGCCAGCAGCGAATTACAGGGGTTGGGAAACACCATATATTTT.

The gene calls are TRBV6-1 and TRBJ2-7, with 10 bases identical to TRBD2. V was clipped by 0 bases and J by 0 bases; unmatched bases: 2. Germline-derived CDR1 and CDR2 are MNHNS and SASEGT. This CDR3 region has 16 residues. The CDR3, as DNA: TGTGCCAGCAGTGAAGCAACTAGCGGGATCTCCTACGAGCAGTACTTC. Translated: CASSEATSGISYEQYF.

The chain uses TRBV2 and TRBJ1-1; D unclear. Between the trimmed V and J ends, which lost 7 bases and 1 base, there was a span of 10 bases. Germline V CDR1 and CDR2: SNHLY, FYNNEI. This CDR3 spans 13 amino acids. The chain's CDR3 is CASNQDSNTEAFF. CDR3 nucleotide sequence: TGTGCCAGCAATCAGGACTCGAACACTGAAGCTTTCTTT.

The chain employs TRBV27 and TRBJ2-7; D assignment may be TRBD1 or TRBD2 (6 bases each). The CDR3 runs to 16 residues. The germline V gene encodes CDR1 MNHEY and CDR2 SMNVEV (reference sequence). With 5 bases removed from V and 2 bases from J, the gap between germline ends came to 19 bases. The CDR3: CASSLEGGSITYEQYF. The CDR3 bases are TGTGCCAGCAGTCTAGAGGGGGGAAGTATAACCTACGAGCAGTACTTC.

V usage is TRBV27 and J usage is TRBJ2-1; no reliable D call. Germline V gene lookup returns CDR1 MNHEY and CDR2 SMNVEV (reference sequence). The CDR3 contains 14 residues. The V and J ends lost 5 bases and 4 bases respectively, with 12 bases between them. The CDR3 spells CASSPIFGYNEQFF. CDR3 nucleotide sequence: TGTGCCAGCAGTCCAATATTCGGGTACAATGAGCAGTTCTTC.

The rearrangement links TRBV28 to TRBJ2-5; 8 nucleotides agree with TRBD2. Looked up from germline, CDR1 is MDHEN and CDR2 is SYDVKM. CDR3 size: 15 residues. V lost 3 bases to trimming and J lost 3 bases; unmatched junction nucleotides: 6. Here the CDR3 DNA reads TGTGCCAGCAGTTTGGCTAGCGGGTTCAAAGAGACCCAGTACTTC. Protein sequence: CASSLASGFKETQYF.

The gene calls are TRBV28 and TRBJ2-7, with TRBD2 identical over 8 bases. This CDR3 is built from 17 residues. Germline V gene data show CDR1 as MDHEN and CDR2 as SYDVKM. Trimming took 8 bases from V and 1 from J; bases not matched to a gene: 16. The CDR3: CASFPAPGLADSYEQYF. The CDR3 DNA follows: TGTGCCAGCTTCCCGGCTCCAGGACTAGCCGATTCCTACGAGCAGTACTTC.

The V call is TRBV2, the J call TRBJ1-1, with TRBD1 as a possible D gene (5 bases). The CDR3 has 15 amino acids. Per the germline V gene, CDR1 is SNHLY and CDR2 is FYNNEI. Trimming cost V 6 bases and J 2 bases, with 16 bases left between them. In DNA form, the CDR3 reads TGTGCCAGCAGAAGCGGCCCGGGACGAAACACTGAAGCTTTCTTT. This codes for CASRSGPGRNTEAFF.

The J gene is TRBJ1-2, the V gene TRBV15; TRBD1 aligns across 9 bases. With V trimmed by 1 base and J by 4 bases, 4 bases remained unmatched. The CDR3 runs to 15 residues. The germline V gene has CDR1 LNHNV and CDR2 YYDKDF (reference sequence). The CDR3 loop reads CATSRGGQGSYGYTF. The CDR3 nucleotides read TGTGCCACCAGCAGAGGGGGACAGGGCTCCTATGGCTACACCTTC.

This clone was seen only once. This chain connects TRBV15 to TRBJ2-2; D might be TRBD2 (5 bases). The CDR3 totals 16 residues. Germline V CDR1 and CDR2: LNHNV, YYDKDF (reference sequence). Trimming removed 4 bases from V and 3 bases from J, with 15 bases in between. CDR3 loop: CATSKAEVYYTGELFF. As DNA, the CDR3 is TGTGCCACCAGCAAGGCGGAGGTGTATTACACCGGGGAGCTGTTTTTT.